This TCR beta chain was found in a study of blood T cell repertoires in COVID-19. The overall study: Acute-phase and convalescent COVID-19 samples originated in the United States, Italy and Spain. Sources were T cells, B-cell-depleted T cells, or PBMCs; the material itself was cDNA or gDNA.

As originally analysed: Reference gene primer amplification gave estimated nucleated cell counts. Profiled with immunoSEQ multiplex PCR; TCRdb holds only in-frame clones, not every one. The DNA gave D and trimming, while V, J and clone size come from that table. This sample carries around 180,000 clones, around 89% of them seen once, and the ten largest clones take more than 25%. Trimming left V 0 bases short and J 0 bases short, with 9 bases between. The CDR3 loop spans 16 amino acids. Germline loops: CDR1 MGHRA, CDR2 YSYEKL. Sequencing used peripheral blood. The receptor's source is a man in his sixties with acute or convalescent COVID-19. The rearrangement joins TRBV4-1 to TRBJ2-4; D gene uncertain. Written as DNA, the CDR3 is TGCGCCAGCAGCCAAGACCCCGGTATAGCCAAAAACATTCAGTACTTC. It is translated as CASSQDPGIAKNIQYF.